What follows are 21 T cell receptor beta chains derived from one specimen sequenced in a study of T cell repertoires in cytomegalovirus infection. TCRdb reanalysed the reads using MiXCR and keeps one entry per CDR3 protein. Among some 350,000 distinct CDR3 sequences listed, less than 20% were seen once. The sample was PBMCs. These receptors all come from a human donor in good health (CMV status not recorded). Some clones in this sample may be carry-over from other donors' samples.

This clonotype was found many times. The rearrangement uses TRBV7-2 and TRBJ2-2; maybe TRBD1 (5 bases). The CDR3 is made up of 16 amino acids. Germline V CDR1 and CDR2: SGHTA, FQGNSA. V lost 1 base and J 1 base, leaving 10 bases between the germline ends. The CDR3 loop is CASSLVAGQNTGELFF. In DNA form, the CDR3 reads TGTGCCAGCAGCTTAGTGGCAGGACAGAACACCGGGGAGCTGTTTTTT.

This clonotype has a handful of counts. This chain connects TRBV10-3 to TRBJ2-7; possibly TRBD1 for D (7 bases). The length of the CDR3 is 14 residues. The V end lost 4 bases, the J end lost 2 bases, and 12 bases lay between the germline ends. Germline loops: CDR1 ENHRY, CDR2 SYGVKD. The CDR3: CAISGAGGTYEQYF. CDR3 nucleotide sequence: TGTGCCATCAGTGGGGCAGGGGGGACCTACGAGCAGTACTTC.

This clonotype occurred many times. The genes are TRBV7-6 and TRBJ2-5, with 7 bases aligning to TRBD1. The CDR3 contains 15 residues. Germline assignment: CDR1 SGHVS and CDR2 FNYEAQ. Trimming took 5 bases from V and 5 from J; bases not matched to a gene: 11. The CDR3 is CASSSDRVGWETQYF. The CDR3 nucleotides are TGTGCCAGCAGCAGCGACAGGGTTGGGTGGGAGACCCAGTACTTC.

This clonotype was counted at least ten times. The chain couples TRBV7-2 to TRBJ1-3, with D tentatively TRBD1 (6 bases). Trimming removed 5 bases at V and 4 bases at J, with 12 bases between. The germline gives CDR1 SGHTA, CDR2 FQGNSA. The CDR3 covers 14 residues. The CDR3 protein is CASSGGGAGNTIYF. In nucleotides, the CDR3 is TGTGCCAGCAGCGGGGGGGGCGCAGGAAACACCATATATTTT.

The gene calls are TRBV5-5 and TRBJ1-4; D is unclear. The CDR3 has 11 amino acids. Germline V CDR1 and CDR2: SGHKS, YYEKEE (reference sequence). Deletions cut 0 bases from V and 12 bases from J, with 6 bases between. The chain's CDR3 is CASSLGYQLFF. CDR3 coding DNA: TGTGCCAGCAGCTTGGGGTATCAACTGTTTTTT.

This clonotype was seen repeatedly, ten times or more. V is TRBV7-2 and J is TRBJ1-1; tentative D call: TRBD1 (6 bases). The length of the CDR3 is 13 residues. Trimming took 6 bases from V and 8 from J, leaving 16 bases between them. Germline V gives CDR1 SGHTA, CDR2 FQGNSA. The CDR3 is CASRSQWGQEAFF. In DNA form, the CDR3 reads TGTGCCAGCAGATCCCAATGGGGACAAGAAGCTTTCTTT.

This clonotype was counted ten times or more. V is TRBV7-9 and J is TRBJ1-5, with TRBD1 identical over 7 bases. V trimming: 4 bases; J trimming: 5 bases; junction bases outside the gene matches: 8. This CDR3 has 15 residues. Germline loops: CDR1 SEHNR, CDR2 FQNEAQ (reference sequence). The CDR3 is CASSSSDRPYQPQHF. CDR3 in DNA: TGTGCCAGCAGCTCCTCGGACAGGCCTTATCAGCCCCAGCATTTT.

This clonotype came up a few times. The chain carries TRBV2 and TRBJ2-7; unclear D gene. Germline V gene lookup returns CDR1 SNHLY and CDR2 FYNNEI. This CDR3 spans 11 amino acids. Trimming shortened V by 6 bases and J by 7 bases, and 10 bases separated the two germline ends. This chain's CDR3 is CASRDLGEQYF. CDR3 nucleotide sequence: TGTGCCAGCAGGGACCTGGGGGAGCAGTACTTC.

This clonotype has a handful of counts. The chain couples TRBV5-6 to TRBJ1-4, with D uncertain. The germline CDR1 and CDR2 sequences are SGHDT and YYEEEE. The CDR3 length is 14 residues. V lost 3 bases and J lost 6, with 12 bases in between. The CDR3 nucleotides are TGTGCCAGCAGCTACGGAGAGCCTTATGAAAAACTGTTTTTT. This codes for CASSYGEPYEKLFF.

This sequence joins TRBV7-9 and TRBJ1-1; TRBD1 agrees at 8 bases. The CDR3 length is 15 residues. CDR1 and CDR2 from the germline V gene are SEHNR and FQNEAQ (reference sequence). After removal of 4 bases from V and 1 base from J, the junction contained 5 bases not matched to a gene. The CDR3 DNA sequence: TGTGCCAGCAGCTGGCTCCAGGGGGCGAACACTGAAGCTTTCTTT. Translating it yields CASSWLQGANTEAFF. Combining the CDR3 with reference TRBV7-9 and TRBJ1-1 gives the whole variable domain DTGVSQNPRHKITKRGQNVTFRCDPISEHNRLYWYRQTLGQGPEFLTYFQNEAQLEKSRLLSDRFSAERPKGSFSTLEIQRTEQGDSAMYLCASSWLQGANTEAFFGQGTRLTVV.

The V gene is TRBV20-1, the J gene TRBJ1-1; D is unresolved. Trimming cost V 3 bases and J 0 bases, with 11 bases left between them. CDR1 is DFQATT, CDR2 SNEGSKA, per germline (reference sequence). The length of the CDR3 is 14 residues. The CDR3 region has the DNA TGCAGTGCTAGGGCTGTTCCGATGAACACTGAAGCTTTCTTT. This encodes CSARAVPMNTEAFF.

The gene calls are TRBV2 and TRBJ1-2, with D unclear. The CDR3 totals 15 residues. V shed 5 bases and J shed 3 bases, with 16 bases lying between them. Germline V gene data show CDR1 as SNHLY and CDR2 as FYNNEI. In DNA form, the CDR3 reads TGTGCCAGCAGTCCAAGTCCCGGGTTTCACTATGGCTACACCTTC. It is translated as CASSPSPGFHYGYTF.

This chain joins TRBV20-1 and TRBJ1-5, with 8 bases aligning to TRBD1. The CDR3 totals 16 residues. The germline gives CDR1 DFQATT, CDR2 SNEGSKA (reference sequence). The junction had 7 bases not matched to a gene; V was cut back by 1 base and J by 2 bases. DNA of the CDR3: TGCAGTGCTAGAGTTGGACAGGGCTTGGGCAATCAGCCCCAGCATTTT. This codes for CSARVGQGLGNQPQHF.

This clonotype has only a few counts. This chain joins TRBV11-2 and TRBJ2-3; D gene uncertain. The V end lost 1 base, the J end lost 6 bases, and 11 bases lay between the germline ends. The CDR3 is 14 amino acids. CDR1 SGHAT and CDR2 FQNNGV come from the germline V gene. The CDR3 DNA is TGTGCCAGCAGCTTAGTTTGGGCCGGGGATACGCAGTATTTT. This gives the protein CASSLVWAGDTQYF.

V is TRBV10-3 and J is TRBJ1-1, with D possibly being TRBD1 (5 bases). Germline lookup yields CDR1 ENHRY and CDR2 SYGVKD. Trimming took off 8 bases at V and 5 bases at J, with 15 bases between the two ends. The CDR3 loop spans 13 amino acids. CDR3 bases: TGTGCCATCGTCCAGGGCCTGGGGACTGAAGCTTTCTTT. This codes for CAIVQGLGTEAFF.

Ten or more counts support this clonotype. The DNA of the CDR3 is TGTGCCAGCAGTTTTTCAGGGACTCAAGGAAACACCATATATTTT. Translating it yields CASSFSGTQGNTIYF. The chain links TRBV7-8 to TRBJ1-3; perhaps TRBD1 as D (5 bases). The CDR3 contains 15 residues. Germline CDR1 and CDR2: SGHVS and FQNEAQ. Trimming stripped 6 bases from V and 4 bases from J, with 16 bases between.

The V gene is TRBV19, the J gene TRBJ2-7, with D possibly being TRBD1 (6 bases). Germline CDR1 and CDR2: LNHDA and SQIVND (reference sequence). Trimming took 6 bases from V and 2 from J, leaving 14 bases between them. The CDR3 runs 14 residues. The chain's CDR3 is CASSLTGTTYEQYF. CDR3 in DNA: TGTGCCAGTAGCCTAACCGGGACAACCTACGAGCAGTACTTC.

Concerning this clonotype: An end of the junction differs from the germline gene, which may be a read error. V gene TRBV7-4 combines with J gene TRBJ2-1, with D unresolved. Germline V gene sequence: CDR1 SGHVT, CDR2 SQSDAQ. CDR3 size: 16 residues. The CDR3 DNA sequence: TGTGCCAGCAGCCCACCGGACCCCGGCCCCCACAATGTGCAGTTCTTC. Amino acids: CASSPPDPGPHNVQFF.

V and J are TRBV7-6 and TRBJ1-1, with 9 bases matching TRBD1. Germline CDR1 and CDR2: SGHVS and FNYEAQ. With V trimmed by 3 bases and J by 4 bases, 9 bases remained unmatched. This CDR3 is built from 16 residues. CDR3 bases: TGTGCCAGCAGCTTCAGACCGGGACAGGGCGCCACTGAAGCTTTCTTT. This sequence encodes CASSFRPGQGATEAFF.

This clonotype has only a few counts. The chain carries TRBV20-1 and TRBJ2-1; D perhaps matches TRBD2 (5 bases). The CDR3 is made up of 15 amino acids. V lost 0 bases to trimming and J lost 3 bases, with 12 bases between them. Per germline, CDR1 DFQATT and CDR2 SNEGSKA (reference sequence). The DNA for the CDR3 is TGCAGTGCTAGAGATCAACGGGGTAGCTACAATGAGCAGTTCTTC. It encodes CSARDQRGSYNEQFF.

This clonotype was counted a few times. The V call is TRBV18, the J call TRBJ1-1; 7 bases are a match to TRBD1. J lost 4 bases, V lost 6 bases, and 8 bases had no gene match. CDR3 size: 14 residues. In germline, CDR1 is KGHSH, CDR2 LQKENI. CDR3 in DNA: TGTGCCAGCTCCCCCGACAGGGCGGTCACTGAAGCTTTCTTT. Encoded protein: CASSPDRAVTEAFF. The full variable domain, rest sourced from reference TRBV18 and TRBJ1-1, is NAGVMQNPRHLVRRRGQEARLRCSPMKGHSHVYWYRQLPEEGLKFMVYLQKENIIDESGMPKERFSAEFPKEGPSILRIQQVVRGDSAAYFCASSPDRAVTEAFFGQGTRLTVV.